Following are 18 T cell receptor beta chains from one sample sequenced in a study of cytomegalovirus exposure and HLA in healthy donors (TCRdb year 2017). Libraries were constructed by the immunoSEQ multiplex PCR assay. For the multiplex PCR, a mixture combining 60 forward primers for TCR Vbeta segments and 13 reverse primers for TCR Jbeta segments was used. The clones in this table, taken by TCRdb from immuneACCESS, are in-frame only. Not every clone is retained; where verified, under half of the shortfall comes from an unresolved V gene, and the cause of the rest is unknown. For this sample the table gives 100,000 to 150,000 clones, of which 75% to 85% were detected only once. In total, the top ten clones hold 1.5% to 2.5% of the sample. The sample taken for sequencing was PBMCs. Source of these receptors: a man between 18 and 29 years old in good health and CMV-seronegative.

CDR3 coding DNA: TGTGCCAGCAGCTTAAGGACAGGGACCGAAGAGACCCAGTACTTC. Residues: CASSLRTGTEETQYF. The rearrangement joins TRBV11-3 to TRBJ2-5; 8 nucleotides line up with TRBD1. The germline V gene has CDR1 SGHNT and CDR2 YENEEA. CDR3 length equals 15 residues. V shed 2 bases, J shed 3 bases, and the junction held 5 bases outside the gene matches.

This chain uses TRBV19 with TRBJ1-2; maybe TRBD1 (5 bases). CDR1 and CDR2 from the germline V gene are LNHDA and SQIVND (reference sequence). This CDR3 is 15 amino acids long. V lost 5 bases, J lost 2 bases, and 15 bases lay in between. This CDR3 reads CASSFQGGGNYGYTF. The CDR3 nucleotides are TGTGCCAGTAGTTTCCAAGGTGGGGGGAACTATGGCTACACCTTC.

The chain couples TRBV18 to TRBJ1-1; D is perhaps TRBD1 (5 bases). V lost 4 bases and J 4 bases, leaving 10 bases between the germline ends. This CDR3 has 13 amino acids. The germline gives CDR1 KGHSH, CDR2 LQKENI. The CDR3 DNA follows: TGTGCCAGCTCACAGGGGTTGAGCACTGAAGCTTTCTTT. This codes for CASSQGLSTEAFF.

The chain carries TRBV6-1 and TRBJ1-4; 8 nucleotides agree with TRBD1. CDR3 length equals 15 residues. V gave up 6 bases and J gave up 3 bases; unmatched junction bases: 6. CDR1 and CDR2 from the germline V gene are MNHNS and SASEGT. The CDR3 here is CASRPQGQANEKLFF. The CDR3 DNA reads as TGTGCCAGCAGACCACAGGGACAGGCTAATGAAAAACTGTTTTTT.

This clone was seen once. CDR3 nucleotides: TGTGCCAGCAGTGAAGGCCTAGCGGGAGTAGGCTTGGAGCAGTACTTC. Translating gives CASSEGLAGVGLEQYF. The V call is TRBV6-1, the J call TRBJ2-7; 10 bases agree with TRBD2. The CDR3 runs 16 residues. The germline V gene encodes CDR1 MNHNS and CDR2 SASEGT. J was trimmed by 7 bases and V by 1 base; bases with no gene match: 10.

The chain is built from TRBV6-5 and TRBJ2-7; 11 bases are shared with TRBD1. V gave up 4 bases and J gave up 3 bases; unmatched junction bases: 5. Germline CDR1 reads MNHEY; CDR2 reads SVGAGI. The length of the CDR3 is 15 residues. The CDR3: CASSSPGTGGYEQYF. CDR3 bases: TGTGCCAGCAGTTCCCCGGGGACAGGGGGCTACGAGCAGTACTTC.

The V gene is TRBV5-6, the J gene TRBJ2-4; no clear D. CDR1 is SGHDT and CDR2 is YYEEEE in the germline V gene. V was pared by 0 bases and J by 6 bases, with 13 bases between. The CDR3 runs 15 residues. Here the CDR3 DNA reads TGTGCCAGCAGCTTGGGCTTTGCGGCAGCAAACATTCAGTACTTC. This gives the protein CASSLGFAAANIQYF. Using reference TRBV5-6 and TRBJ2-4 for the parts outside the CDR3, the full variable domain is DAGVTQSPTHLIKTRGQQVTLRCSPKSGHDTVSWYQQALGQGPQFIFQYYEEEERQRGNFPDRFSGHQFPNYSSELNVNALLLGDSALYLCASSLGFAAANIQYFGAGTRLSVL.

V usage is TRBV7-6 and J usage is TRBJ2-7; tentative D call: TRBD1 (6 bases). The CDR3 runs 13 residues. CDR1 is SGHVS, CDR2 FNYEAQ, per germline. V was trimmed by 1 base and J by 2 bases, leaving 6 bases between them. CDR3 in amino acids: CASSLGTAYEQYF. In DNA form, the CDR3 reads TGTGCCAGCAGCTTAGGGACAGCCTACGAGCAGTACTTC.

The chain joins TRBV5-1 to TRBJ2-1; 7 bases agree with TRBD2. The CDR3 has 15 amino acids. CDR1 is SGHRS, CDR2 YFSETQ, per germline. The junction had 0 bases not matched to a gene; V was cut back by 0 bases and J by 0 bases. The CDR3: CASSLGGGSYNEQFF. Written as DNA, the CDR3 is TGCGCCAGCAGCTTGGGCGGGGGCTCCTACAATGAGCAGTTCTTC.

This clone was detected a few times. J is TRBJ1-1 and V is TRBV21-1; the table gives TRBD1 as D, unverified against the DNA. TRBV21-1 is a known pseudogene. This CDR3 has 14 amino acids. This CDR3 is CASSSNRVNTEAFF. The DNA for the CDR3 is TGTGCCAGCAGCTCTAACAGAGTGAACACTGAAGCTTTCTTT.

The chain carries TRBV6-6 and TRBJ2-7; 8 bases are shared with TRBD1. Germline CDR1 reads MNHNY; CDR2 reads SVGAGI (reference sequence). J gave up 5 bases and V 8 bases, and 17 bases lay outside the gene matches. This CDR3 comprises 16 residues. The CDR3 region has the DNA TGTGCCAGCGCGACCCCCCGGACAGGGACTTTGGACGAGCAGTACTTC. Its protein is CASATPRTGTLDEQYF.

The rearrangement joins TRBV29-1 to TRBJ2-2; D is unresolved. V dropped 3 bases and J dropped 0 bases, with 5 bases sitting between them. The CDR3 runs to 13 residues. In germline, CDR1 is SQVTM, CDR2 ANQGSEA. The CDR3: CSVDSSNTGELFF. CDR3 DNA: TGCAGCGTTGATTCGTCGAACACCGGGGAGCTGTTTTTT.

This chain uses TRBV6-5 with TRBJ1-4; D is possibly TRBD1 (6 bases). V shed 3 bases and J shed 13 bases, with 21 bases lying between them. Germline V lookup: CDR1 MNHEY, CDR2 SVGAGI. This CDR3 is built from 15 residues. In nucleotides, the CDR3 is TGTGCCAGCAGTTATCGGGGGGGCCCGATGGGAGGACTGTTTTTT. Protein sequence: CASSYRGGPMGGLFF.

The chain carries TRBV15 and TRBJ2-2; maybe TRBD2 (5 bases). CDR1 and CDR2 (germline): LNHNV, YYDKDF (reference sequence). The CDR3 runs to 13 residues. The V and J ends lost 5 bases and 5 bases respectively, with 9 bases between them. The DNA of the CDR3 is TGTGCCACCAGCGAGGGAACGACCGGGGAGCTGTTTTTT. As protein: CATSEGTTGELFF.

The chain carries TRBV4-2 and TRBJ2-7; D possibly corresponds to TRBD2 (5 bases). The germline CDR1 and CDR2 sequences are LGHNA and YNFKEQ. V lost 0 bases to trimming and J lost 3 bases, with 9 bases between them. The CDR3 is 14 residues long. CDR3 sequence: CASSQDLGVYEQYF. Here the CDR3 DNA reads TGTGCCAGCAGCCAAGATTTGGGAGTCTACGAGCAGTACTTC.

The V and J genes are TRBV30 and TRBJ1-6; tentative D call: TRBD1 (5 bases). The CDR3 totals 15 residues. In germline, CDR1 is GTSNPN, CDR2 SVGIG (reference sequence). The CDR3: CAGKQGSSYNSPLHF. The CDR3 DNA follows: TGTGCGGGGAAGCAGGGTAGCTCCTATAATTCACCCCTCCACTTT.

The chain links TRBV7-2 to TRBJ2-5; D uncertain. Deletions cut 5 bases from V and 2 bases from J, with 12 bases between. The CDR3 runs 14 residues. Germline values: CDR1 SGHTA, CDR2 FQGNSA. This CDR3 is CASSPFGAQETQYF. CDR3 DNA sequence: TGTGCCAGCAGCCCCTTTGGAGCTCAAGAGACCCAGTACTTC.

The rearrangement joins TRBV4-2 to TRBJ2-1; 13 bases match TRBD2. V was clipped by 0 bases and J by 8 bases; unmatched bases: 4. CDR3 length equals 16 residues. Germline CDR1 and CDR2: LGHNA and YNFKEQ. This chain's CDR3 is CASSQDWTSGSYEQFF. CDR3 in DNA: TGTGCCAGCAGCCAAGATTGGACTAGCGGGAGTTATGAGCAGTTCTTC.